The TCR beta chain under discussion was sequenced for a study of cytomegalovirus exposure and HLA in healthy donors. A multiplex PCR was run with 60 Vbeta primers and 13 Jbeta primers. Using immunoSEQ multiplex PCR, the repertoire was profiled, and TCRdb retains in-frame clones only, with some absent. The repertoire has 90,000 to 120,000 clones, 60% to 80% of them found once; the top ten carry approximately 2.2%. CDR3 length equals 16 residues. CDR1 is LNHDA, CDR2 SQIVND, per germline (reference sequence). After removal of 3 bases from V and 6 bases from J, the junction contained 11 bases not matched to a gene. As for this clone: Its antigen remains unidentified.

Study-level points and caveats: Indistinguishable V segments such as TRBV6-2 and TRBV6-3 were excluded.

Sequenced: PBMCs. The source of this sequence is a man younger than 30 in good health and CMV-seronegative. This chain links TRBV19 with TRBJ1-2, with 9 bases lining up with TRBD1. The CDR3 loop is CASSIPTKRDRDGYTF. DNA of the CDR3: TGTGCCAGTAGTATCCCGACAAAGCGGGACAGGGATGGCTACACCTTC.